This T cell receptor beta chain was retrieved from a study of tumor and adjacent non-tumor tissue in lung cancer (dated by TCRdb to 2017 to 2018). Describing the broader study: The cohort included eleven to twelve adenocarcinoma, a couple of squamous cell carcinoma and 1 small cell lung cancer patients. The roughly 15 enrolled patients, of whom some ten were men and 5 were women, were aged about 30 to 80 years and were diagnosed with TNM stage I to III disease. In total, sequencing yielded over 95 million productive TCRbeta reads, which works out to an average of around 4.2 million reads per sample. Using bulk TCRbeta repertoires from over 14 lung cancer patients, the study set lung tumor tissue side by side with matched distant non-tumor lung tissue. For each patient, one tumor sample and one normal lung sample were taken, giving around 30 paired specimens that underwent TCRbeta CDR3 sequencing. Summary of the overall study and its limitations: In normal lung, the top 100 clones accounted for a significantly larger cumulative share of the repertoire than in tumor tissue. Tumor tissue showed significantly higher TCR diversity (inverse Simpson) than normal lung tissue, at 431.37 vs 166.20 (P = 0.0075, Mann-Whitney U test). Neither the sequencing platform nor unique molecular identifiers are named or mentioned anywhere in the methods. Only approximately 14 patients were included in the cohort, and the need for larger samples and more detailed clinical data was noted by the authors. Because peripheral blood was not sequenced, blood TCRbeta repertoires in the lung cancer patients of the study were not examined. TCR diversity was significantly higher in younger patients, and greater tumor TCR diversity was associated with shorter overall survival and shorter disease-free survival.

RNA was isolated from bulk, unsorted tissue, and RNA quality was assessed with a NanoDrop ND-1000 and an Agilent 2100. For the normal lung samples, distant non-tumor tissue was collected more than 3 cm away from the tumor edge. The donors were newly diagnosed lung cancer patients admitted for thoracic surgery in China from August to November 2014 who had not received prior chemotherapy. Patients with previous radiotherapy or chemotherapy, or with another concurrent cancer, were excluded from the study. Surgical tissue pieces of roughly 1-2.2 cm3 were preserved in RNAlater solution and were kept at -80 degrees C until use. CDR1 and CDR2 were assigned from the germline V gene as MNHNS and SASEGT. The CDR3 sequence holds 15 residues, the cysteine and phenylalanine included. The read is trimmed to its CDR3 DNA, 45 bases read in frame from base 1. The germline V end is reduced by 8 bases and the J end by 12 bases; junction bases left unmatched: 12.

This clonotype came up many times. There is no known antigen for this receptor. Base qualities are not provided; no much larger clone lies one nucleotide away. Libraries came from multiplex PCR. These reads were obtained on an Illumina HiSeq 2500. TCRbeta libraries were built by three rounds of nested PCR using primers (Table S4), following protocols modified from ARM-PCR. Before sequencing, PCR products in the 200-500 bp range were cut out of the gel and cleaned up using the QIAquick gel extraction kit. The published analysis was carried out like this. Reads were cleaned with Trimmomatic, merged with FLASH into complete CDR3 sequences, and assigned to V(D)J germline segments with MiTCR. Clonal diversity was calculated as the inverse Simpson's index using VDJtools. In-frame sequences lacking a premature stop codon were counted as productive reads. TCRdb redid the processing of the public reads, applying fastp at Q25 and MiXCR, and retained in-frame beta chains. Rows matching on CDR3 protein sequence are summarized as one entry with the most common DNA and genes. The V and J calls, along with clone size, are taken from TCRdb and not from the paper's own processing. For this sample there are 85,000 or so distinct CDR3 sequences; roughly three quarters appear just once. The ten top clones hold about a fifth of the sample.

The receptor was derived from a woman aged 45-65 years with non-small cell lung cancer. Input material: distant non-tumor lung tissue. The sequence joins TRBV6-1 to TRBJ2-1; TRBD2 matches 14 bases in the middle. The nucleotides are TGTGCCAGCCCCCCGGGACTAGCGGGAGTAGGGGGGCAGTTCTTC. Translated, it gives CASPPGLAGVGGQFF.